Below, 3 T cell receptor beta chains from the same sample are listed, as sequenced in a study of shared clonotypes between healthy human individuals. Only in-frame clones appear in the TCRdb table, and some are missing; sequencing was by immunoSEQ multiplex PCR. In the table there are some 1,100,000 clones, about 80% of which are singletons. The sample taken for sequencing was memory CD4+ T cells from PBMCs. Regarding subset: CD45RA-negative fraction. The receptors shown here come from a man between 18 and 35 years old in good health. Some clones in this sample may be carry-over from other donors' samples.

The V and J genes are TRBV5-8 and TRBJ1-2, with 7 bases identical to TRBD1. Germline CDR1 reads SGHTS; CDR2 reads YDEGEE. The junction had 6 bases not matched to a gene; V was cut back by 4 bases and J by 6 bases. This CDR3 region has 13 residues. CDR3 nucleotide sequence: TGTGCCAGCAGCCGCAGAGGGGGCGATGGCTACACCTTC. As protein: CASSRRGGDGYTF.

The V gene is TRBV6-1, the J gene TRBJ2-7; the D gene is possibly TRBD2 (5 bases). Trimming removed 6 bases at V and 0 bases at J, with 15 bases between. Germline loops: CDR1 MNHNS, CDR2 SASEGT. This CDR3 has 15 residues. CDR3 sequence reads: CASRPPPGFSYEQYF. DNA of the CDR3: TGTGCCAGCAGACCGCCGCCGGGGTTCTCCTACGAGCAGTACTTC.

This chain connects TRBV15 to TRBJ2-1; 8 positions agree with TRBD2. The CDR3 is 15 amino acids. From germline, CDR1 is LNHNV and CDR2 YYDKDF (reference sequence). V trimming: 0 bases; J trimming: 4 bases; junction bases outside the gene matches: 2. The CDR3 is CATSRELAEYNEQFF. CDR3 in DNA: TGTGCCACCAGCAGAGAACTAGCGGAATACAATGAGCAGTTCTTC.